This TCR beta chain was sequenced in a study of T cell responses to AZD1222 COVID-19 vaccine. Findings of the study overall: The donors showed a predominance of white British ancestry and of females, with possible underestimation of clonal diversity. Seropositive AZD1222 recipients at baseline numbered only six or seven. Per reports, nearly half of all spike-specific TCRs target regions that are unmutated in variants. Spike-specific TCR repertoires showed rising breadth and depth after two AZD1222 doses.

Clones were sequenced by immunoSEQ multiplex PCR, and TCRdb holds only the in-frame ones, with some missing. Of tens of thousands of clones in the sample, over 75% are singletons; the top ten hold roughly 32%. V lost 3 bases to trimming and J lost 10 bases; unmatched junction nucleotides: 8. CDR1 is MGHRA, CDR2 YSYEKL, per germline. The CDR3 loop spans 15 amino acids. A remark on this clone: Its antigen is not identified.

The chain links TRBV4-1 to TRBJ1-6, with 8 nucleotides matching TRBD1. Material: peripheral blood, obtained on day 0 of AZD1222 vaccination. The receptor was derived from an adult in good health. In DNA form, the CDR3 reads TGCGCCAGCAGCCACCCCGACAGGGGCAGATCACCCCTCCACTTT. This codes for CASSHPDRGRSPLHF.